This T cell receptor (beta chain) comes out of a study of blood T cell repertoires in COVID-19 (dated by TCRdb to 2019 to 2021). General notes on the study: Samples covering the acute and convalescent phases of COVID-19 were provided by collaborators in the United States, Italy and Spain. The samples were drawn from the first 160 participants of the ongoing ImmuneRACE study and from 1,254 subjects provided by 6 global collaborators. Where available, HLA class I and class II types were obtained from metadata supplied by the sample provider rather than from assay-based typing. A freely available public database, intended as a resource for researchers studying the immune response to SARS-CoV-2, is where the repertoires were released. The dataset comprised deeply sampled blood TCRbeta repertoires from subjects exposed to, actively infected with, or recovered from COVID-19. The sample metadata nearly always contained a de-identified subject ID, COVID-19 status, age in years and sex. The prospective study material was composed of cDNA or gDNA derived from T cells, B-cell-depleted T cells, or PBMCs.

TCRbeta CDR3 regions were amplified from genomic DNA using the immunoSEQ Assay, a bias-controlled multiplex PCR. The source study handled its data this way. The number of nucleated cells in each sample was estimated from the amplification of reference gene primers within the assay. Sequence reads were collapsed and filtered to measure the absolute abundance of every unique TCRbeta CDR3 rearrangement. For each sample, productive Simpson clonality was calculated as the square root of Simpson's diversity index across productive rearrangements. In its TCRdb copy, this immuneACCESS table keeps in-frame sequences only and misses some clones. Where compared with another copy, unresolved V genes explain less than half of these, and the others have no known cause. The V and J calls and clone size come from that table; D and trimming were worked out from the DNA. Counted in this sample were 300,000 to 450,000 clones; 87% of them appeared once. The ten largest clones add up to about 2.3% of the sample.

A remark on this clone: Its antigen remains unidentified. There are no base qualities to consult, and no much larger clone falls within one base.

Results and caveats for the whole study, not just this receptor: The quantity of clinical and demographic metadata differed by source and by participant and was supplied without curation.

Trimming at the junction amounts to 4 bases on V and 2 bases on J, and the germline ends lie 11 bases apart. The CDR3, cysteine through phenylalanine, is 14 amino acids long. Just CDR3 DNA is preserved here, 42 bases in frame from base 1. Via the germline V gene, CDR1 is SGHRS and CDR2 YFSETQ. One collaborating source in Seattle enrolled patients while the patients were actively infected and followed the patients over time throughout the course of disease. Each collaborating institution followed its own protocols to collect whole blood in K2EDTA tubes. For TCRbeta analysis, collaborators shipped samples as frozen whole blood, isolated PBMCs, or DNA extracted from either of those sample types.

The source material was peripheral blood. Recombination joined TRBV5-1 with TRBJ2-3, with no reliable assignment of the D segment. This sequence originates from a woman aged 55-69 years with COVID-19, enrolled during active disease. CDR3 reads: CASSKSALTDTQYF. The sequence in DNA is TGCGCCAGCAGCAAGTCCGCGCTCACAGATACGCAGTATTTT. When the CDR3 is completed using the reference TRBV5-1 and TRBJ2-3 genes on either side, the full variable domain is KAGVTQTPRYLIKTRGQQVTLSCSPISGHRSVSWYQQTPGQGLQFLFEYFSETQRNKGNFPGRFSGRQFSNSRSEMNVSTLELGDSALYLCASSKSALTDTQYFGPGTRLTVL.